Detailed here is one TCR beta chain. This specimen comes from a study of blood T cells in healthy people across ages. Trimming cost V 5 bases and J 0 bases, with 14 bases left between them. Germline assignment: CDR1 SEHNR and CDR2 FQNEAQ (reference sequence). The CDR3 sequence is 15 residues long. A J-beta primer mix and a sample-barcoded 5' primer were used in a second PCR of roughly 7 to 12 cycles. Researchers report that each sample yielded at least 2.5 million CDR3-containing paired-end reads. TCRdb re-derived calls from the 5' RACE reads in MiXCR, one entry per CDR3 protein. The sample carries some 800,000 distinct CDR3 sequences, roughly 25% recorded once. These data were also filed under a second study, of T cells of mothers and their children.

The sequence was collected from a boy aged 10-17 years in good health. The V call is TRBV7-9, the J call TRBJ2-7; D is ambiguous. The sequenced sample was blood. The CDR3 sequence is CASSPPTLDSYEQYF. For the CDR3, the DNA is TGTGCCAGCAGCCCGCCGACTCTCGACTCCTACGAGCAGTACTTC.